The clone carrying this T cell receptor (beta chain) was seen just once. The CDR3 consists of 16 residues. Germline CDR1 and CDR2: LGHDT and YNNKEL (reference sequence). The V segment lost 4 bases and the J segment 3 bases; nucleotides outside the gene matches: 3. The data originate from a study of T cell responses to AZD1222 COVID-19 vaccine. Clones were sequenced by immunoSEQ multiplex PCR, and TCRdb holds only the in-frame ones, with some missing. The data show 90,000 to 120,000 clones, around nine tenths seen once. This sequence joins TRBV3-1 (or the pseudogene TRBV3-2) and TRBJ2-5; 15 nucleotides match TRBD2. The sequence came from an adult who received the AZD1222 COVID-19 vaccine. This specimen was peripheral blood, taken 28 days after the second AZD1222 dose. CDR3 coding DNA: TGTGCCAGCAGCCTCGGACTAGCGGGGGGGAAAGAGACCCAGTACTTC. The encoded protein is CASSLGLAGGKETQYF.